Presented here are 3 T cell receptor beta chains from one specimen sequenced in a study of blood T cell repertoires in COVID-19. The method was immunoSEQ multiplex PCR; TCRdb's version includes in-frame clones alone and lacks a portion of them. The sample holds 330,000 or so clones; less than 90% are singletons and the top ten take 2.5% to 3.5%. Sequencing was done on a sample of PBMCs or T cells enriched from blood (not recorded which). The receptors shown here come from a woman aged 25 to 45 who had recovered from COVID-19.

The chain recombines TRBV7-3 with TRBJ2-3, with D possibly TRBD1 on 6 matching bases. CDR3 length: 18 amino acids. CDR1 and CDR2 from the germline V gene are SGHTA and FQGTGA. V lost 0 bases and J 0 bases, leaving 16 bases between the germline ends. For the CDR3, the DNA is TGTGCCAGCAGCTTAACGGGACAACAGGGAACTAGCACAGATACGCAGTATTTT. Protein sequence: CASSLTGQQGTSTDTQYF.

The chain couples TRBV11-3 to TRBJ1-1; possible D gene TRBD1, 5 bases. Germline loops: CDR1 SGHNT, CDR2 YENEEA. The CDR3 consists of 15 residues. V lost 1 base and J lost 4, with 13 bases in between. The CDR3 DNA is TGTGCCAGCAGCTTAGGTCAGGGATCGAGCACTGAAGCTTTCTTT. Translated, it gives CASSLGQGSSTEAFF.

In this sample, this clone turned up once. The chain employs TRBV29-1 and TRBJ1-1; maybe TRBD1 (5 bases). Trimming shortened V by 6 bases and J by 4 bases, and 15 bases separated the two germline ends. The CDR3 covers 13 residues. Germline CDR1 and CDR2: SQVTM and ANQGSEA. Here the CDR3 DNA reads TGCAGCGTCCAGGGATGGGGATCCACTGAAGCTTTCTTT. Its translation is CSVQGWGSTEAFF.